The rows below give T cell receptor beta chains drawn from one sample of a study of shared clonotypes between healthy human individuals. The assay was immunoSEQ multiplex PCR, and TCRdb's table has in-frame clones only and misses some. The table records about a million clones, around 74% of them present only once. The sequencing input was memory CD4+ T cells sorted from blood. The receptor set was obtained from a man aged 18 to 35 in good health. Each CDR3 is given with its conserved first and last residue. D genes are given only for firm matches. Not all rows give a size; the values are once, few, many and, for expanded clones, a class.

CDR3 DNA | CDR3 protein | V gene | clone size | J gene | D gene
TGTGCCAGCAGTGTCTCAGGGGGCGCAGAGACCCAGTACTTC | CASSVSGGAETQYF | TRBV6-5 | - | TRBJ2-5 | TRBD1
TGTGCCAGCAGCTTAGTAGAACAGCAGACAAATCTACTATATACGCAGTATTTT | CASSLVEQQTNLLYTQYF | TRBV7-8 | many | TRBJ2-3 | -
TGCGCCAGCAGCGGGGGGACCCCCGGTAGCAATCAGCCCCAGCATTTT | CASSGGTPGSNQPQHF | TRBV10-1 | many | TRBJ1-5 | -
TGCGCCAGCAGCTTGGGGCAGGGGGCTGGGGCCAACGTCCTGACTTTC | CASSLGQGAGANVLTF | TRBV5-1 | few | TRBJ2-6 | TRBD1
TGTGCCAGCAGTACGGGGGGGGCCGTAGGGGAGACCCAGTACTTC | CASSTGGAVGETQYF | TRBV28 | - | TRBJ2-5 | TRBD2
TGTGCCAGCAGCCAAGAGTGGACAGGGGGAGAGACCCAGTACTTC | CASSQEWTGGETQYF | TRBV4-2 | - | TRBJ2-5 | TRBD1
TGCGCCAGCAGCTTACCTTCCCCCGAGCAGTACTTC | CASSLPSPEQYF | TRBV5-1 | - | TRBJ2-7 | -
TGTGCCAGCAGCCTTAAGGCCGCTCTAAATTCACCCCTCCACTTT | CASSLKAALNSPLHF | TRBV7-9 | - | TRBJ1-6 | -
TGCGCCAGCAGCCGAATTGCCGTGGAAAACACCATATATTTT | CASSRIAVENTIYF | TRBV4-1 | - | TRBJ1-3 | -
TGTGCCTTTAGACTAGCGGGGCGCACAGATACGCAGTATTTT | CAFRLAGRTDTQYF | TRBV30 | - | TRBJ2-3 | TRBD2
TGTGCCAGTAGTATTTCCATCCTGGACACACGAACAGATACGCAGTATTTT | CASSISILDTRTDTQYF | TRBV19 | - | TRBJ2-3 | -